A single T cell receptor beta chain is shown here with its context. This sample stems from a study of T cell changes during pregnancy in multiple sclerosis. The CDR3 covers 16 residues. Germline lookup yields CDR1 SGHAT and CDR2 FQNNGV. Unmatched junction bases numbered 15, after V lost 8 bases and J lost 5 bases. Using immunoSEQ multiplex PCR, the repertoire was profiled, and TCRdb retains in-frame clones only, with some absent. Of around 19,000 clones in the sample, about 85% were seen once. The rearrangement links TRBV11-2 to TRBJ2-5, with 9 positions matching TRBD2. This material consisted of CD8+ T cells from peripheral blood mononuclear cells, taken after pregnancy. The TCR comes from a female donor in good health, enrolled as a control in a pregnancy study. In DNA, the CDR3 is TGTGCCAGCCGGGACGTAGCGGGGGCTAGGCGGGAGACCCAGTACTTC. Amino acids: CASRDVAGARRETQYF.